This T cell receptor (beta chain) appears in the sequencing data of a study of T-cell memory formation after mild COVID-19 (dated by TCRdb to 2020 to 2022). Background for the entire study: TCR sequence clusters from the two donors were found to be largely donor specific. T-cell clones expanding and contracting after mild COVID-19 in two donors were tracked by longitudinal TCRalpha and TCRbeta repertoire sequencing. The cohort comprised two young, previously healthy adult volunteers, one female and one male. What the work shows at the level of the full study, not this receptor alone: The detection of some responding clones in pre-infection memory suggests that pre-existing cross-reactive memory T cells joined the SARS-CoV-2 response. SARS-CoV-2 specificity was not confirmed for the second-wave clones peaking on day 37. Clones that contracted from day 15 to 85 showed balanced CD4/CD8 phenotypes, whereas a second wave of clones that expanded from day 15 to 37 leaned towards CD4+. Contracting CD4+ clones were found mainly in CM and EM memory subsets, while CD8+ clones were enriched in EMRA. The study included only a couple of mild cases, and larger cohorts that include severe cases with pre-infection samples were judged to be necessary.

The V and J ends are trimmed by 5 bases and 4 bases, leaving 14 bases between them. Counted from cysteine to phenylalanine, this CDR3 has 14 amino acids. Only the CDR3 DNA is retained, 42 bases long and in frame from the first base. Reading the germline V gene (reference sequence) gives CDR1 LNHNV and CDR2 YYDKDF. Ficoll-Paque density gradient centrifugation was the method used to isolate PBMCs. Note on this clonotype: Its antigen is not yet known. Per-base qualities were not stored, and no clone one base away is much larger.

The listed sequencing device is Illumina NovaSeq 6000. cDNA libraries for TCRalpha and TCRbeta were prepared by 5'RACE using constant-segment primers, with sample barcodes and unique molecular identifiers added. Trizol reagent was used to extract RNA from every sample. Amplification of the libraries took two PCR steps, and the second step added a second sample barcode plus Illumina TruSeq adapters. The libraries were sequenced on an Illumina NovaSeq using 2 x 150 bp paired-end reads. In the authors' own workflow: The reads were demultiplexed and collapsed into UMI-guided consensus sequences using migec v1.2.7. Using mixcr v2.1.11, UMI consensuses were aligned to TRA and TRB V and J templates and then assembled into clonotypes. A clonotype was counted as expanded or contracted only when both edgeR and NoisET called the clonotype significant, with the noise models trained on biological replicates. For edgeR calls, the thresholds were a false discovery rate-adjusted p below 0.01 and a log2 fold-change of 1. As an exploratory analysis of dynamics, max-normalized trajectories of the 1000 most abundant clonotypes were examined with PCA combined with hierarchical clustering. The CD4 or CD8 phenotype of responding clones was assigned using the separately sequenced CD4+ and CD8+ repertoires. TCRdb took the public reads, trimmed them with fastp at Q25, ran MiXCR for clone calling and kept in-frame beta chains. Identical CDR3 proteins give one entry, which carries the most common genes and DNA. The V and J calls shown here were made by TCRdb, not taken from the authors' results. The sample has roughly 600,000 distinct CDR3 sequences on record, under 20% of them singletons. The ten largest clonotypes hold 12% of the sample.

The sequence is built from TRBV15 and TRBJ1-1, and TRBD1 may be the D gene, going by 5 matching bases. The sequence was obtained from an adult woman who had mild COVID-19 (a few samples of this study predate the infection). The sample titles of this study are shuffled in the database, so cell type and time point are left out; the donor was told from shared clones. The sequencing sample was made of PBMCs or a T cell subset sorted from them (not recorded which). The encoded CDR3 is CATSQLGDVTEAFF. The DNA sequence is as follows: TGTGCCACCAGCCAATTAGGGGACGTCACTGAAGCTTTCTTT.